A selection of T cell receptor beta chains follows, all from one sample in a study of blood T cell repertoires in COVID-19. Clones were read by immunoSEQ multiplex PCR, and TCRdb kept only the in-frame ones, dropping some. Of approximately 500,000 clones listed, 88% are singletons. The specimen was PBMCs or T cells enriched from blood (not recorded which). Receptor source: a woman aged 40 to 55 who had recovered from COVID-19. CDR3s include the opening cysteine and the closing phenylalanine or tryptophan. D genes are given only for firm matches. Clone size appears in some rows only: once, few, many, or a class for an expanded clone.

17 TRBJ1-4 . . TRBV19 CASSIGGGQATNEKLFF TGTGCCAGTAGTATCGGTGGGGGCCAGGCAACTAATGAAAAACTGTTTTTT
12 TRBJ1-1 . . TRBV9 CASSPRDTEAFF TGTGCCAGCAGCCCTCGGGACACTGAAGCTTTCTTT
14 TRBJ1-1 . . TRBV19 CASSGAAVNTEAFF TGTGCCAGTAGTGGAGCTGCCGTGAACACTGAAGCTTTCTTT
18 TRBJ1-2 . . TRBV5-1 CASSSSGSPPSFNYGYTF TGCGCCAGCAGCTCTTCCGGGTCGCCTCCCTCCTTTAACTATGGCTACACCTTC
13 TRBJ1-1 . . TRBV7-9 CASSLDRRAEAFF TGTGCCAGCAGCTTAGACAGGAGGGCTGAAGCTTTCTTT
15 TRBJ1-4 . . TRBV7-9 CASSTLRGRGEKLFF TGTGCCAGCAGCACCCTACGGGGTAGAGGTGAAAAACTGTTTTTT
16 TRBJ2-3 TRBD2 . TRBV28 CASSPIGSGRADTQYF TGTGCCAGCAGTCCAATCGGAAGCGGGAGGGCGGATACGCAGTATTTT
15 TRBJ1-3 TRBD1 . TRBV3-1/TRBV3-2 CASRGTGGTGNTIYF TGTGCCAGCAGAGGGACAGGGGGAACTGGAAACACCATATATTTT
18 TRBJ2-1 TRBD1 once TRBV4-3 CASSHGRDRGFGYNEQFF TGCGCCAGCAGCCACGGAAGGGACAGGGGCTTCGGGTACAATGAGCAGTTCTTC
13 TRBJ1-3 . . TRBV6-1 CASSESAGNTIYF TGTGCCAGCAGTGAGTCAGCGGGAAACACCATATATTTT
18 TRBJ2-7 TRBD2 . TRBV11-3 CASSLGLAGGPPPDEQYF TGTGCCAGCAGCTTGGGACTAGCGGGAGGGCCCCCTCCGGACGAGCAGTACTTC
13 TRBJ2-7 TRBD1 . TRBV12-3/TRBV12-4 CASSPTGAYEQYF TGTGCCAGCAGCCCGACAGGGGCCTACGAGCAGTACTTC
13 TRBJ1-1 . few TRBV28 CASSLNLETEAFF TGTGCCAGCAGTCTTAATCTGGAGACTGAAGCTTTCTTT
15 TRBJ2-7 . . TRBV4-2 CASSQDRVSSYEQYF TGTGCCAGCAGCCAAGACAGGGTGAGTTCCTACGAGCAGTACTTC
15 TRBJ2-3 . . TRBV7-9 CASSLEGTWTDTQYF TGTGCCAGCAGCTTAGAAGGGACTTGGACAGATACGCAGTATTTT
14 TRBJ1-1 . . TRBV4-1 CASSQERMNTEAFF TGCGCCAGCAGCCAAGAGCGTATGAACACTGAAGCTTTCTTT
12 TRBJ1-4 . . TRBV6-5 CASREIHEKLFF TGTGCCAGCCGGGAGATTCATGAAAAACTGTTTTTT
15 TRBJ2-1 . . TRBV9 CASSVRFQGIDEQFF TGTGCCAGCAGCGTAAGGTTCCAGGGGATCGATGAGCAGTTCTTC
17 TRBJ1-5 . . TRBV19 CASSSSWVAGSHQPQHF TGTGCCAGTAGCAGTTCCTGGGTCGCGGGATCCCATCAGCCCCAGCATTTT
13 TRBJ2-7 . . TRBV12-3/TRBV12-4 CASSGGLRYEQYF TGTGCCAGCAGTGGAGGTTTGCGGTACGAGCAGTACTTC
16 TRBJ1-1 . . TRBV19 CASSTWGGAFDTEAFF TGTGCCAGTAGTACCTGGGGGGGGGCCTTTGACACTGAAGCTTTCTTT
18 TRBJ2-2 TRBD2 . TRBV9 CASSPGLAGWGNTGELFF TGTGCCAGCAGCCCCGGACTAGCGGGATGGGGTAACACCGGGGAGCTGTTTTTT
15 TRBJ2-1 . . TRBV7-2 CASSSISGLHNEQFF TGTGCCAGCAGCTCAATCTCGGGACTTCACAATGAGCAGTTCTTC
14 TRBJ1-2 . . TRBV4-2 CASSQDLQFGGYTF TGTGCCAGCAGCCAAGATCTACAGTTTGGTGGCTACACCTTC
15 TRBJ2-1 . . TRBV5-1 CASNGGNPSYNEQFF TGCGCCAGCAACGGAGGGAATCCTTCCTACAATGAGCAGTTCTTC
13 TRBJ2-1 . . TRBV24-1 CATSDLYGYEQFF TGTGCCACCAGTGATTTGTACGGTTATGAGCAGTTCTTC
15 TRBJ1-6 . . TRBV27 CASSLSPGRGSPLHF TGTGCCAGCAGTTTATCCCCGGGCCGGGGTTCACCCCTCCACTTT
13 TRBJ1-5 . . TRBV2 CATTIGTRQPQHF TGTGCCACCACGATCGGGACTAGGCAGCCCCAGCATTTT
14 TRBJ1-2 . once TRBV15 CATSREQNNYGYTF TGTGCCACCAGCAGGGAACAGAATAACTATGGCTACACCTTC
16 TRBJ2-3 TRBD2 . TRBV15 CATSKRLAGITDTQYF TGTGCCACCAGCAAAAGACTAGCGGGGATCACAGATACGCAGTATTTT
15 TRBJ2-1 TRBD2 . TRBV9 CASSVGGLALGEQFF TGTGCCAGCAGCGTAGGGGGACTAGCTCTGGGTGAGCAGTTCTTC
13 TRBJ2-1 TRBD1 . TRBV2 CASSILRQGWQFF TGTGCCAGCAGTATTCTCCGACAGGGGTGGCAGTTCTTC
16 TRBJ2-5 TRBD2 . TRBV11-3 CASSGREGLPQETQYF TGTGCCAGCAGCGGTCGGGAGGGCTTACCCCAAGAGACCCAGTACTTC
13 TRBJ1-1 . . TRBV6-5 CASRAGGRTEAFF TGTGCCAGCAGGGCGGGGGGGCGCACTGAAGCTTTCTTT
13 TRBJ2-7 . . TRBV5-1 CASSLGREHEQYF TGCGCCAGCAGCTTGGGGAGGGAGCACGAGCAGTACTTC
16 TRBJ2-2 TRBD2 . TRBV7-8 CASSPAGTSVNGELFF TGTGCCAGCAGCCCTGCCGGGACTAGCGTTAACGGGGAGCTGTTTTTT
16 TRBJ1-2 . . TRBV9 CASSVGGVGVNYGYTF TGTGCCAGCAGCGTAGGCGGGGTTGGGGTCAACTATGGCTACACCTTC
17 TRBJ2-6 TRBD1 . TRBV10-3 CAISENRGSSGANVLTF TGTGCCATCAGTGAGAACAGGGGTTCCTCTGGGGCCAACGTCCTGACTTTC